This T cell receptor (beta chain) was captured in a study of T cell repertoires in cytomegalovirus infection. Study as a whole: CMV infection plus the matching HLA type was flagged by public TCR beta signatures. Study-level results: Based on cumulative public TCR beta family frequency, carriers of CMV plus the relevant HLA were identified. The study found HLA-C-restricted CMV-specific TCR beta clonotypes dominating the ex vivo response.

This clonotype has a handful of counts. No antigen is known for it. The CDR3 is made up of 13 amino acids. Trimming took off 4 bases at V and 4 bases at J, with 13 bases between the two ends. Germline-derived CDR1 and CDR2 are DFQATT and SNEGSKA (reference sequence). TCRdb processed the reads anew with MiXCR; each CDR3 protein has one entry. The repertoire holds hundreds of thousands of distinct CDR3 sequences, with approximately 34% as singletons. The sample taken for sequencing was PBMCs. The rearrangement uses TRBV20-1 and TRBJ1-1, with D unresolved. The source is a human donor in good health (CMV status not recorded). Some clones in this sample may be carry-over from other donors' samples. CDR3 coding DNA: TGCAGTGCTAAGCCGGGCGGGTTCACTGAAGCTTTCTTT. Amino acids: CSAKPGGFTEAFF.